This T cell receptor (beta chain) comes out of a study of beta chain features in type 1 diabetes. Across the whole study: The patients were much like the healthy donors in age, gender and cell yields. Across all samples, approximately 99 million sorted cells were examined.

In its sample, this clone was seen a few times. Its antigen is still unknown. Study-level results: The naive, central memory and Treg TCRB repertoires of patients appeared to be more similar to one another than those of healthy donors. TCRB CDR3s from Type 1 diabetes patients were moderately but significantly shorter in all four CD4+ subsets.

The sequenced template was cDNA made from the entire isolated RNA. Method: immunoSEQ multiplex PCR; TCRdb's copy keeps in-frame clones and lacks some. The table lists 350,000 to 450,000 clones, roughly an eighth of them singletons, with roughly 0.0097% in the top ten. The sequence was obtained from a woman between 18 and 29 years old with type 1 diabetes. Material: naive CD4+ T cells from blood.

The CDR3 protein is CASRVGGPTYEQYF. DNA of the CDR3: TGTGCCAGCCGGGTCGGGGGGCCGACTTACGAGCAGTACTTC. The chain carries TRBV6-5 and TRBJ2-7, with D maybe TRBD2 (7 bases). The CDR3 contains 14 residues. Germline CDR1 reads MNHEY; CDR2 reads SVGAGI. V lost 8 bases and J lost 4, with 18 bases in between.